These 25 T cell receptor beta chains originate from one sample sequenced in a study of blood T cell repertoires in COVID-19. Sequenced by immunoSEQ multiplex PCR; TCRdb stores in-frame clones only, minus some. The table has roughly 270,000 clones, approximately 78% seen once. The sample consisted of PBMCs or T cells enriched from blood (not recorded which). The receptors originated from a man aged 40-50 years who had been exposed to COVID-19.

CDR3: CASSPYYSASYGYTF. The CDR3 coding sequence is TGTGCCAGCAGCCCATACTATTCAGCGTCATATGGCTACACCTTC. The genes are TRBV6-5 and TRBJ1-2; D not certain. From germline, CDR1 is MNHEY and CDR2 SVGAGI. The CDR3 contains 15 residues. The germline V and J ends were trimmed by 6 bases and 5 bases, with 19 bases remaining between them.

The chain links TRBV7-3 to TRBJ2-3; 9 nucleotides agree with TRBD2. Germline trimming cut 5 bases from V and 4 bases from J; bases unmatched to any gene: 13. CDR1 is SGHTA and CDR2 is FQGTGA in the germline V gene. This CDR3 comprises 17 residues. The CDR3 nucleotides read TGTGCCAGCAGCCCCACTTGGCGGGAGGGCCGCCCAGATACGCAGTATTTT. Translated, it gives CASSPTWREGRPDTQYF.

The chain combines TRBV13 with TRBJ1-2; 8 bases agree with TRBD1. The V gene's germline CDR1 is PRHDT and CDR2 FYEKMQ (reference sequence). There are 15 residues in the CDR3. V trimming: 0 bases; J trimming: 7 bases; junction bases outside the gene matches: 7. The CDR3 reads CASSLGDREVGGYTF. CDR3 nucleotide sequence: TGTGCCAGCAGCTTAGGGGACAGGGAGGTTGGTGGCTACACCTTC.

This sequence joins TRBV9 and TRBJ1-3, with TRBD1 matching over 7 bases. CDR1 and CDR2 from the germline V gene are SGDLS and YYNGEE. This CDR3 contains 19 residues. The J segment lost 2 bases and the V segment lost 3 bases, leaving 17 bases of the junction unmatched. CDR3 DNA: TGTGCCAGCAGCGCACCACGCAGCCGACAGGGAACTACTGGAAACACCATATATTTT. Protein product: CASSAPRSRQGTTGNTIYF. Full variable domain (outside the CDR3, taken from reference TRBV9 and TRBJ1-3): DSGVTQTPKHLITATGQRVTLRCSPRSGDLSVYWYQQSLDQGLQFLIQYYNGEERAKGNILERFSAQQFPDLHSELNLSSLELGDSALYFCASSAPRSRQGTTGNTIYFGEGSWLTVV.

The CDR3 nucleotides are TGTGCCAGCAGTGATCCCTCCAGCGTGAAAGCCTACGAGCAGTACTTC. This sequence encodes CASSDPSSVKAYEQYF. The chain has TRBV25-1 and TRBJ2-7; no clear D gene. The V gene's germline CDR1 is MGHDK and CDR2 SYGVNS. The V end lost 3 bases, the J end lost 2 bases, and 17 bases lay between the germline ends. This CDR3 has 16 amino acids.

The gene calls are TRBV19 and TRBJ2-1; a possible D gene is TRBD2 (5 bases). The CDR3 has 14 residues. Between the trimmed V and J ends, which lost 5 bases and 2 bases, there was a span of 10 bases. Germline V gene sequence: CDR1 LNHDA, CDR2 SQIVND (reference sequence). CDR3 residues: CASSLLAPYNEQFF. In DNA form, the CDR3 reads TGTGCCAGTAGTCTCCTAGCTCCCTACAATGAGCAGTTCTTC. Variable domain in full (rest from reference TRBV19 and TRBJ2-1): DGGITQSPKYLFRKEGQNVTLSCEQNLNHDAMYWYRQDPGQGLRLIYYSQIVNDFQKGDIAEGYSVSREKKESFPLTVTSAQKNPTAFYLCASSLLAPYNEQFFGPGTRLTVL.

The rearrangement uses TRBV27 and TRBJ2-7; 7 bases agree with TRBD2. The germline V gene encodes CDR1 MNHEY and CDR2 SMNVEV (reference sequence). The CDR3 has 14 amino acids. Trimming cost V 3 bases and J 0 bases; bases outside gene matches: 2. CDR3 DNA sequence: TGTGCCAGCAGTTTGGGAGGGAGCTCCTACGAGCAGTACTTC. Protein product: CASSLGGSSYEQYF.

The chain uses TRBV2 and TRBJ2-1, with 8 bases matching TRBD1. This CDR3 has 15 amino acids. With 7 bases clipped from V and 4 bases from J, the junction kept 9 bases outside the gene matches. Germline loops: CDR1 SNHLY, CDR2 FYNNEI. The CDR3 protein is CASKLQGGTYNEQFF. Written as DNA, the CDR3 is TGTGCCAGCAAGTTACAGGGGGGAACTTACAATGAGCAGTTCTTC.

The rearrangement joins TRBV2 to TRBJ2-3; 8 bases fit TRBD2. Germline V gene lookup returns CDR1 SNHLY and CDR2 FYNNEI. V lost 6 bases and J lost 10; bases outside the gene matches: 6. The length of the CDR3 is 12 residues. The CDR3 sequence is CASRAGGRSQYF. CDR3 bases: TGTGCCAGCAGGGCGGGAGGTCGATCGCAGTATTTT.

This chain links TRBV4-2 with TRBJ2-2; D possibly corresponds to TRBD2 (6 bases). The V and J ends lost 7 bases and 6 bases respectively, with 24 bases between them. CDR3 size: 17 residues. From germline, CDR1 is LGHNA and CDR2 YNFKEQ. The CDR3 reads CASNPLPGWERAGELFF. The CDR3 DNA reads as TGTGCCAGCAACCCACTGCCCGGCTGGGAGCGGGCCGGGGAGCTGTTTTTT.

J is TRBJ1-2 and V is TRBV19; 7 bases line up with TRBD1. CDR3 size: 15 residues. The germline V gene encodes CDR1 LNHDA and CDR2 SQIVND (reference sequence). Unmatched junction bases numbered 9, after V lost 5 bases and J lost 3 bases. CDR3 sequence reads: CASSPRRGGDYGYTF. The CDR3 DNA reads as TGTGCCAGTAGTCCCCGCAGAGGGGGCGACTATGGCTACACCTTC.

The chain uses TRBV5-5 and TRBJ2-1, with 9 bases that match TRBD2. CDR1 is SGHKS, CDR2 YYEKEE, per germline (reference sequence). CDR3 length equals 18 residues. V gave up 2 bases and J gave up 10 bases; unmatched junction bases: 19. The CDR3 here is CASSFLSTAAGGGEEQFF. The CDR3 DNA sequence: TGTGCCAGCAGCTTCCTCAGTACAGCAGCGGGAGGCGGGGAGGAGCAGTTCTTC.

Regarding this clone: Being one base from a much bigger clone, this may be a read error. The rearrangement joins TRBV2 to TRBJ2-7, with 8 bases matching TRBD1. The CDR3 length is 13 residues. J gave up 3 bases and V 6 bases, and 4 bases lay outside the gene matches. Germline V gene data show CDR1 as SNHLY and CDR2 as FYNNEI. As DNA, the CDR3 is TGTGCCAGCAGCTTAACAGGGGGCTACGAGCAGTACTTC. Its protein is CASSLTGGYEQYF.

This rearrangement joins TRBV9 to TRBJ1-1; a weak D match, TRBD1 (6 bases). Germline lookup yields CDR1 SGDLS and CDR2 YYNGEE. Trimming took 4 bases from V and 8 from J, leaving 12 bases between them. The CDR3 has 12 residues. The CDR3 loop reads CASSPRTVEAFF. The CDR3 nucleotides read TGTGCCAGCAGCCCCCGGACAGTAGAAGCTTTCTTT.

The chain employs TRBV19 and TRBJ1-2, with D uncertain. This CDR3 has 16 residues. V lost 5 bases, J lost 0 bases, and 16 bases lay in between. Germline CDR1 and CDR2: LNHDA and SQIVND (reference sequence). The CDR3 DNA sequence: TGTGCCAGTAGTGATCAGGCAGGCGAAGCTAACTATGGCTACACCTTC. Amino acids: CASSDQAGEANYGYTF.

This clone was detected only a few times. The chain links TRBV5-1 to TRBJ1-4; D unclear. V was trimmed by 0 bases and J by 8 bases, leaving 14 bases between them. The CDR3 extends over 15 amino acids. The germline V gene has CDR1 SGHRS and CDR2 YFSETQ. Here the CDR3 DNA reads TGCGCCAGCAGCTTGGCCCCTGCCCAGAGGGAAAAACTGTTTTTT. Encoded protein: CASSLAPAQREKLFF.

This clone was observed many times. The chain carries TRBV5-6 and TRBJ2-7; 8 bases map to TRBD1. Germline V gene lookup returns CDR1 SGHDT and CDR2 YYEEEE. This CDR3 comprises 13 residues. The junction had 7 bases not matched to a gene; V was cut back by 4 bases and J by 7 bases. The CDR3 sequence is CASSGTGPGEQYF. The CDR3, as DNA: TGTGCCAGCAGCGGGACAGGACCCGGGGAGCAGTACTTC.

V gene TRBV30 combines with J gene TRBJ1-3; 7 bases fit TRBD1. Trimming removed 1 base from V and 2 bases from J; junction bases left unmatched: 5. The CDR3 has 15 amino acids. Germline V CDR1 and CDR2: GTSNPN, SVGIG (reference sequence). CDR3 bases: TGTGCCTGGAGTGCTTTGGACAGGACTGGAAACACCATATATTTT. The encoded protein is CAWSALDRTGNTIYF.

The chain carries TRBV18 and TRBJ2-7; the match to TRBD2 covers 7 bases. Per the germline V gene, CDR1 is KGHSH and CDR2 is LQKENI. The CDR3 totals 11 residues. J was trimmed by 11 bases and V by 3 bases; bases with no gene match: 4. CDR3 residues: CASSPQGGKYF. DNA for the CDR3: TGTGCCAGCTCACCCCAGGGAGGGAAGTACTTC.

This rearrangement joins TRBV5-1 to TRBJ1-1; D unresolved. V lost 0 bases and J lost 5, with 14 bases in between. The CDR3 extends over 15 amino acids. Germline CDR1 reads SGHRS; CDR2 reads YFSETQ. CDR3 sequence (DNA): TGCGCCAGCAGCTTGGAGGCGGGCGGACGAACTGAAGCTTTCTTT. Encoded protein: CASSLEAGGRTEAFF. Filled out from reference TRBV5-1 and TRBJ1-1, the complete variable domain reads KAGVTQTPRYLIKTRGQQVTLSCSPISGHRSVSWYQQTPGQGLQFLFEYFSETQRNKGNFPGRFSGRQFSNSRSEMNVSTLELGDSALYLCASSLEAGGRTEAFFGQGTRLTVV.

The CDR3 sequence: CASSDGRGPETQYF. The CDR3 bases are TGTGCCAGCAGCGATGGGCGGGGTCCGGAGACCCAGTACTTC. The V call is TRBV7-8, the J call TRBJ2-5, with TRBD2 as a possible D gene (6 bases). From germline, CDR1 is SGHVS and CDR2 FQNEAQ. This CDR3 has 14 amino acids. V lost 5 bases to trimming and J lost 5 bases, with 15 bases between them.

The gene calls are TRBV6-5 and TRBJ2-3, with D possibly matching TRBD1 (7 bases). The CDR3 spans 14 residues. V dropped 6 bases and J dropped 3 bases, with 13 bases sitting between them. The germline V gene has CDR1 MNHEY and CDR2 SVGAGI. CDR3 DNA sequence: TGTGCCAGCAGGTTCCCAGGGGGGACAGATACGCAGTATTTT. Protein: CASRFPGGTDTQYF.

The chain is built from TRBV10-2 and TRBJ2-7, with D possibly being TRBD1 (6 bases). The V gene's germline CDR1 is WSHSY and CDR2 SAAADI. V was cut by 5 bases and J by 1 base, with 18 bases left in between. The CDR3 is 16 residues long. The CDR3 nucleotides read TGCGCCAGCAGTAGGGACATTAAAACTCTATCCTACGAGCAGTACTTC. It is translated as CASSRDIKTLSYEQYF.

The rearrangement links TRBV9 to TRBJ2-7; TRBD1 matches at 8 bases. Germline V gives CDR1 SGDLS, CDR2 YYNGEE. V lost 0 bases to trimming and J lost 4 bases; unmatched junction nucleotides: 3. CDR3 length equals 14 residues. The CDR3 region is CASSVGDRIYEQYF. The DNA of the CDR3 is TGTGCCAGCAGCGTAGGGGACAGGATTTACGAGCAGTACTTC. Complete variable domain (other parts from reference TRBV9 and TRBJ2-7): DSGVTQTPKHLITATGQRVTLRCSPRSGDLSVYWYQQSLDQGLQFLIQYYNGEERAKGNILERFSAQQFPDLHSELNLSSLELGDSALYFCASSVGDRIYEQYFGPGTRLTVT.

The chain joins TRBV6-5 to TRBJ2-7, with TRBD1 matching 12 bases. The CDR3 has 15 residues. V was pared by 7 bases and J by 4 bases, with 8 bases of the junction left unmatched. CDR1 is MNHEY, CDR2 SVGAGI, per germline. The CDR3, as DNA: TGTGCCAGCATCCGGGGACAGGGGGCGAAATACGAGCAGTACTTC. It is translated as CASIRGQGAKYEQYF.